This T cell receptor (beta chain) was captured in a study of cytomegalovirus exposure and HLA in healthy donors. Whole-study context: HLA-typed donors were the source of about 90 million unique TCRs held in an early data release.

The PCR ran on 60 Vbeta and 13 Jbeta primers. Only in-frame clones appear in the TCRdb table, and some are missing; sequencing was by immunoSEQ multiplex PCR. The sample has more than 100,000 clones; under 70% are singletons. The ends lost 3 bases at V and 7 bases at J; junction bases unmatched: 10. The CDR3 extends over 14 amino acids. The germline CDR1 and CDR2 sequences are GTSNPN and SVGIG (reference sequence). Donors likely had unrecorded immune exposures despite being nominally healthy when sampled. The genes are TRBV30 and TRBJ2-5; 8 nucleotides match TRBD2. This clonotype was obtained from a man younger than 35 in good health and CMV-seronegative. The sequencing input was PBMCs. The CDR3 is CAWRAGAQRGTQYF. The CDR3, as DNA: TGTGCCTGGAGAGCGGGGGCCCAACGGGGGACCCAGTACTTC.